This T cell receptor beta chain was sequenced during a study of control samples from healthy donors and cancer patients. The CDR3 has 17 residues. The germline V and J ends were trimmed by 6 bases and 3 bases, with 24 bases remaining between them. The V gene's germline CDR1 is MNHEY and CDR2 SVGEGT. TCRdb keeps only in-frame clones here, not all; method: immunoSEQ multiplex PCR. The top ten hold 7.8% of the sample, which has 95,000 to 150,000 clones, approximately 90% seen once. The rearrangement uses TRBV6-2 or TRBV6-3 and TRBJ2-7, with D possibly matching TRBD1 (6 bases). The clonotype was recovered from a woman younger than 35 in good health. The specimen was blood. For the CDR3, the DNA is TGTGCCAGCAGCCCTACGGACAGTTTGAGGATTAACTACGAGCAGTACTTC. Its translation: CASSPTDSLRINYEQYF.